Shown below are 30 T cell receptor beta chains from a single sample sequenced in a study of T cell responses to AZD1222 COVID-19 vaccine. TCRdb keeps only in-frame clones here, not all; method: immunoSEQ multiplex PCR. The sample carries 150,000 to 200,000 clones, approximately 90% recorded once. Here the sequenced sample was peripheral blood, taken 28 days after the second AZD1222 dose. The receptor set was obtained from an adult who received the AZD1222 COVID-19 vaccine.

The chain is built from TRBV5-1 and TRBJ2-1; the D gene is possibly TRBD1 (5 bases). Germline CDR1 reads SGHRS; CDR2 reads YFSETQ. The CDR3 has 13 amino acids. V gave up 5 bases and J gave up 3 bases, with 9 bases separating them. This chain's CDR3 is CASSLDSYNEQFF. The CDR3 DNA follows: TGCGCCAGCAGTCTAGACAGCTACAATGAGCAGTTCTTC.

The rearrangement links TRBV6-5 to TRBJ1-2; D is possibly TRBD1 (6 bases). The CDR3 has 15 residues. Trimming pared 5 bases from V and 4 bases from J, leaving 17 bases between. Germline CDR1 is MNHEY and CDR2 is SVGAGI. The CDR3 DNA reads as TGTGCCAGCAGTCTCGGAGGGGGGAGCGGCTATGGCTACACCTTC. Its protein product is CASSLGGGSGYGYTF.

V is TRBV11-2 and J is TRBJ2-7, with 11 bases that match TRBD2. V lost 5 bases, J lost 0 bases, and 12 bases stayed unmatched. This CDR3 is 18 amino acids long. Per the germline V gene, CDR1 is SGHAT and CDR2 is FQNNGV. The CDR3 nucleotides read TGTGCCAGCAGCAGAACGACCGGGACTAGCGGTAACTCCTACGAGCAGTACTTC. As protein: CASSRTTGTSGNSYEQYF.

This clone was detected once. V and J are TRBV7-6 and TRBJ1-3; TRBD1 matches 11 bases. This CDR3 has 17 residues. CDR1 and CDR2 from the germline V gene are SGHVS and FNYEAQ. Trimming took 5 bases from V and 4 from J; bases not matched to a gene: 10. The CDR3 DNA sequence: TGTGCCAGCAGCCTCCGGGACAGGGGGTTCTTGGGAAACACCATATATTTT. Protein: CASSLRDRGFLGNTIYF. The entire variable domain, with the rest obtained from reference TRBV7-6 and TRBJ1-3, is as follows: GAGVSQSPRYKVTKRGQDVALRCDPISGHVSLYWYRQALGQGPEFLTYFNYEAQQDKSGLPNDRFSAERPEGSISTLTIQRTEQRDSAMYRCASSLRDRGFLGNTIYFGEGSWLTVV.

The rearrangement joins TRBV28 to TRBJ1-2; 11 positions agree with TRBD1. Trimming at V came to 2 bases and at J to 2 bases, leaving 10 bases not matched to a gene. The length of the CDR3 is 18 residues. Germline lookup yields CDR1 MDHEN and CDR2 SYDVKM. The CDR3 nucleotides read TGTGCCAGCAGTTTAATTGTAGGGGGACAGGGGGGCAACTATGGCTACACCTTC. This translates into CASSLIVGGQGGNYGYTF.

The rearrangement links TRBV7-6 to TRBJ2-7; the D gene is possibly TRBD1 (5 bases). The ends were cut back, 0 bases at V and 2 bases at J, with 11 bases in the middle. The CDR3 covers 15 residues. Per the germline V gene, CDR1 is SGHVS and CDR2 is FNYEAQ. In nucleotides, the CDR3 is TGTGCCAGCAGCTTAGCGTACTCGACAGCCTACGAGCAGTACTTC. This sequence encodes CASSLAYSTAYEQYF.

DNA for the CDR3: TGTGCCAGCAGCACCGGGACTAACTATGGCTACACCTTC. It translates to CASSTGTNYGYTF. The J gene is TRBJ1-2, the V gene TRBV5-5; D is ambiguous. Germline CDR1 SGHKS, CDR2 YYEKEE (reference sequence). V was clipped by 4 bases and J by 0 bases, with 7 bases between them. This CDR3 has 13 amino acids.

The rearrangement links TRBV7-2 to TRBJ2-2, with D possibly matching TRBD1 (5 bases). The CDR3 has 16 amino acids. The germline CDR1 and CDR2 sequences are SGHTA and FQGNSA. V dropped 7 bases and J dropped 4 bases, with 19 bases sitting between them. CDR3 sequence reads: CASTSGWASGTGELFF. The DNA of the CDR3 is TGTGCCAGCACCTCAGGGTGGGCCTCGGGCACCGGGGAGCTGTTTTTT. The full variable domain, its missing parts supplied by reference TRBV7-2 and TRBJ2-2, is GAGVSQSPSNKVTEKGKDVELRCDPISGHTALYWYRQSLGQGLEFLIYFQGNSAPDKSGLPSDRFSAERTGGSVSTLTIQRTQQEDSAVYLCASTSGWASGTGELFFGEGSRLTVL.

This clone was recorded once. The V and J genes are TRBV27 and TRBJ2-2; D gene uncertain. Between the trimmed V and J ends, which lost 9 bases and 1 base, there was a span of 12 bases. Germline loops: CDR1 MNHEY, CDR2 SMNVEV (reference sequence). This CDR3 has 14 amino acids. The CDR3 loop reads CARPTPQNTGELFF. Here the CDR3 DNA reads TGTGCCAGACCAACCCCCCAGAACACCGGGGAGCTGTTTTTT.

V gene TRBV2 combines with J gene TRBJ1-2; no definite D call. Germline loops: CDR1 SNHLY, CDR2 FYNNEI. The CDR3 consists of 13 residues. V lost 4 bases to trimming and J lost 0 bases, with 6 bases between them. DNA for the CDR3: TGTGCCAGCAGTGTAGGTCCTAACTATGGCTACACCTTC. This encodes CASSVGPNYGYTF.

A remark on this clone: Other DNA sequences within the sample encode an identical CDR3. The rearrangement uses TRBV19 and TRBJ2-1; D not certain. Germline V CDR1 and CDR2: LNHDA, SQIVND (reference sequence). CDR3 length equals 13 residues. V was shortened by 1 base and J by 1 base, with 2 bases between the two germline ends. CDR3 sequence reads: CASSIGSYNEQFF. CDR3 nucleotides: TGTGCCAGTAGTATAGGGTCCTACAATGAGCAGTTCTTC. Looking up the rest from reference TRBV19 and TRBJ2-1 gives the full variable domain: DGGITQSPKYLFRKEGQNVTLSCEQNLNHDAMYWYRQDPGQGLRLIYYSQIVNDFQKGDIAEGYSVSREKKESFPLTVTSAQKNPTAFYLCASSIGSYNEQFFGPGTRLTVL.

V usage is TRBV3-1 (or the pseudogene TRBV3-2) and J usage is TRBJ2-3; D may be TRBD1 or TRBD2 (5 bases each). The V and J ends lost 4 bases and 4 bases respectively, with 24 bases between them. The CDR3 covers 18 residues. Germline loops: CDR1 LGHDT, CDR2 YNNKEL (reference sequence). The DNA of the CDR3 is TGTGCCAGCAGCCCCTCTGTGGAGTTAGCGAGGGGATCAGATACGCAGTATTTT. As protein: CASSPSVELARGSDTQYF.

This rearrangement joins TRBV27 to TRBJ1-1; 7 bases are a match to TRBD1. J lost 5 bases, V lost 4 bases, and 7 bases had no gene match. The CDR3 consists of 14 residues. Looked up from germline, CDR1 is MNHEY and CDR2 is SMNVEV (reference sequence). Here the CDR3 DNA reads TGTGCCAGCAGTTCACAGGGGCCGAGGACTGAAGCTTTCTTT. Translating gives CASSSQGPRTEAFF.

The chain employs TRBV19 and TRBJ1-1, with D possibly TRBD1 on 5 matching bases. Germline CDR1 reads LNHDA; CDR2 reads SQIVND (reference sequence). V dropped 5 bases and J dropped 3 bases, with 22 bases sitting between them. The CDR3 is 17 amino acids. The CDR3: CASSSLGGFNLDTEAFF. The CDR3 DNA follows: TGTGCCAGTAGTTCCCTGGGGGGTTTTAATTTGGACACTGAAGCTTTCTTT.

The chain is built from TRBV9 and TRBJ1-1, with a weak D call TRBD1 (6 bases). Germline CDR1 and CDR2: SGDLS and YYNGEE. This CDR3 comprises 13 residues. The V end lost 4 bases, the J end lost 3 bases, and 10 bases lay between the germline ends. The CDR3 reads CASSKRGDTEAFF. The CDR3 nucleotides read TGTGCCAGCAGCAAAAGGGGGGACACTGAAGCTTTCTTT.

The chain employs TRBV19 and TRBJ2-5; tentatively, D is TRBD1 (5 bases). Germline V gene sequence: CDR1 LNHDA, CDR2 SQIVND (reference sequence). Trimming pared 0 bases from V and 5 bases from J, leaving 10 bases between. This CDR3 contains 14 residues. The CDR3 loop reads CASSIDPGQETQYF. The DNA of the CDR3 is TGTGCCAGTAGTATAGATCCAGGGCAGGAGACCCAGTACTTC.

As to this clone: The sample holds other DNA sequences that translate to the same CDR3. The chain joins TRBV9 to TRBJ2-7, with TRBD1 matching over 10 bases. Germline V lookup: CDR1 SGDLS, CDR2 YYNGEE. V shed 0 bases, J shed 4 bases, and the junction held 4 bases outside the gene matches. This CDR3 comprises 15 residues. CDR3 amino acids: CASSVEGTGAYEQYF. Here the CDR3 DNA reads TGTGCCAGCAGCGTAGAAGGGACAGGGGCGTACGAGCAGTACTTC.

The chain has TRBV15 and TRBJ1-2, with D maybe TRBD1 (6 bases). V was pared by 3 bases and J by 8 bases, with 22 bases between. The CDR3 runs to 16 residues. Germline lookup yields CDR1 LNHNV and CDR2 YYDKDF (reference sequence). CDR3 in amino acids: CATSSAWGADRKGYTF. The CDR3 DNA is TGTGCCACCAGCAGTGCATGGGGGGCAGACCGTAAGGGCTACACCTTC.

The chain recombines TRBV27 with TRBJ2-5; 10 nucleotides agree with TRBD1. Germline CDR1 reads MNHEY; CDR2 reads SMNVEV (reference sequence). V lost 5 bases and J lost 4; bases outside the gene matches: 7. The length of the CDR3 is 15 residues. CDR3 region: CASSPSGQGGETQYF. CDR3 nucleotide sequence: TGTGCCAGCAGTCCCTCCGGACAGGGGGGAGAGACCCAGTACTTC.

V gene TRBV6-5 combines with J gene TRBJ1-5; no clear D gene. The CDR3 is 14 residues long. The V end lost 2 bases, the J end lost 2 bases, and 7 bases lay between the germline ends. Germline-derived CDR1 and CDR2 are MNHEY and SVGAGI. CDR3 sequence: CASSYVAGNQPQHF. CDR3 in DNA: TGTGCCAGCAGTTACGTCGCGGGCAATCAGCCCCAGCATTTT.

The J gene is TRBJ2-2, the V gene TRBV5-6; 10 bases align to TRBD1. Germline CDR1 and CDR2: SGHDT and YYEEEE. The CDR3 contains 15 residues. Trimming cost V 4 bases and J 4 bases; bases outside gene matches: 4. CDR3 coding DNA: TGTGCCAGCAGCCGGGACAGGGGCGGCACCGGGGAGCTGTTTTTT. Translation gives CASSRDRGGTGELFF. Supplemented by reference TRBV5-6 and TRBJ2-2, the full variable domain reads DAGVTQSPTHLIKTRGQQVTLRCSPKSGHDTVSWYQQALGQGPQFIFQYYEEEERQRGNFPDRFSGHQFPNYSSELNVNALLLGDSALYLCASSRDRGGTGELFFGEGSRLTVL.

Details on this clone: This specimen includes other DNA sequences encoding the same CDR3. The gene calls are TRBV5-1 and TRBJ2-7, with D possibly matching TRBD1 (6 bases). The V and J ends lost 5 bases and 3 bases respectively, with 9 bases between them. CDR3 length: 12 amino acids. The germline V gene encodes CDR1 SGHRS and CDR2 YFSETQ. The CDR3 reads CASSLQGYEQYF. In DNA form, the CDR3 reads TGCGCCAGCAGTTTACAGGGCTACGAGCAGTACTTC.

This clone was observed a few times. V is TRBV27 and J is TRBJ2-2; TRBD2 aligns across 8 bases. After removal of 6 bases from V and 5 bases from J, the junction contained 11 bases not matched to a gene. The germline V gene has CDR1 MNHEY and CDR2 SMNVEV (reference sequence). CDR3 size: 16 residues. The CDR3 loop is CASRRGGSGRTGELFF. The CDR3 DNA reads as TGTGCCAGCAGACGCGGCGGGAGCGGGAGAACCGGGGAGCTGTTTTTT.

This chain links TRBV6-2 or TRBV6-3 with TRBJ1-6; the D is unclear. CDR3 length equals 15 residues. Germline V gene data show CDR1 as MNHEY and CDR2 as SVGEGT. The V gene lost 0 bases and the J gene lost 7 bases, with 10 bases spanning the gap. CDR3 amino acids: CASSYSTSGNSPLHF. CDR3 nucleotide sequence: TGTGCCAGCAGTTACTCGACATCCGGGAATTCACCCCTCCACTTT.

This chain joins TRBV27 and TRBJ2-2; D possibly corresponds to TRBD2 (5 bases). The CDR3 is made up of 15 amino acids. Trimming shortened V by 9 bases and J by 1 base, and 15 bases separated the two germline ends. From germline, CDR1 is MNHEY and CDR2 SMNVEV (reference sequence). The CDR3 reads CASRRSSGNTGELFF. In DNA, the CDR3 is TGTGCCAGTCGACGATCGAGCGGGAACACCGGGGAGCTGTTTTTT.

J is TRBJ2-3 and V is TRBV5-1, with TRBD2 matching over 10 bases. Germline CDR1 reads SGHRS; CDR2 reads YFSETQ. The V and J ends lost 4 bases and 6 bases, in that order; junction bases with no gene match: 8. This CDR3 comprises 15 residues. As DNA, the CDR3 is TGCGCCAGCAGCGACGAGCGGGAGGGGGGTGATACGCAGTATTTT. Its protein is CASSDEREGGDTQYF.

This chain joins TRBV27 and TRBJ1-2; the D gene is possibly TRBD1 (5 bases). The V end lost 3 bases, the J end lost 5 bases, and 16 bases lay between the germline ends. The CDR3 covers 15 residues. Per germline, CDR1 MNHEY and CDR2 SMNVEV (reference sequence). The CDR3 loop reads CASSLEGLPHYGYTF. In nucleotides, the CDR3 is TGTGCCAGCAGTTTGGAGGGGTTACCTCATTATGGCTACACCTTC.

V and J are TRBV6-5 and TRBJ1-5; the D is unclear. This CDR3 has 14 residues. CDR1 is MNHEY and CDR2 is SVGAGI in the germline V gene. V lost 2 bases and J lost 4, with 9 bases in between. Here the CDR3 DNA reads TGTGCCAGCAGTTACAGAGAAACTAATCAGCCCCAGCATTTT. It codes for CASSYRETNQPQHF.

This chain links TRBV6-1 with TRBJ1-4, with D hard to call. V gave up 1 base and J gave up 2 bases, with 8 bases separating them. In germline, CDR1 is MNHNS, CDR2 SASEGT. The CDR3 sequence is 15 residues long. DNA of the CDR3: TGTGCCAGCAGTGAAGAGAGGGTGACTAATGAAAAACTGTTTTTT. Protein product: CASSEERVTNEKLFF.

The chain employs TRBV19 and TRBJ1-2, with a weak D call TRBD1 (5 bases). In germline, CDR1 is LNHDA, CDR2 SQIVND (reference sequence). The V and J ends lost 6 bases and 9 bases respectively, with 26 bases between them. The CDR3 runs 16 residues. This CDR3 reads CASSPTPPGATMSYTF. In DNA, the CDR3 is TGTGCCAGTAGCCCTACCCCCCCCGGGGCGACTATGAGCTACACCTTC.